The text below deals with one T cell receptor beta chain. At least ten counts were recorded for this clonotype. Its antigen target is currently unknown. No base-level quality is on record; no much larger clone is a single base apart. This sample stems from a study of response to subunit inactivated influenza vaccine (dated by TCRdb to the late 2010s). For the wider study: To follow how T cells responded to a trivalent subunit inactivated influenza vaccine, the researchers relied on deep quantitative profiling of the T cell receptor repertoire.

Preparation of the library involved RT-PCR. TCRdb lists the instrument as Illumina HiSeq 2500. TCRdb trimmed the raw reads at Q25, called clones with MiXCR and kept productive beta chains. Rows are combined by CDR3 protein, so each entry shows the most common genes and DNA. In all, the sample holds 650,000 to 800,000 distinct CDR3 sequences, and about 15% of those were seen once. The ten largest clones capture 5.5% to 7% of the sample. Trimming at the junction amounts to 1 base on V and 0 bases on J, and the germline ends lie 9 bases apart. Including the terminal cysteine and phenylalanine, the CDR3 comprises 15 residues. Left in the record is the CDR3 DNA by itself, 45 bases read in frame from the first base. Overall study results and their limits: The authors proposed that each seasonal influenza vaccination may bring in only a limited number of new T cells.

This material consisted of PBMCs from blood, taken 14 to 15 days before vaccination. The clonotype comes from a man in his fifties or sixties who received an inactivated influenza vaccine. Donor details come from another sample of the same person, matched by shared clones. The chain is encoded by TRBV12-3 or TRBV12-4 joined to TRBJ1-2; a confident D gene designation cannot be given. The nucleotide sequence is TGTGCCAGCAGTTTAGATGGGTCTTCTAACTATGGCTACACCTTC. It is translated as CASSLDGSSNYGYTF.